The T cell receptor (beta chain) described here comes from a study of metastatic and nonmetastatic thyroid tumors. The wider study: The comparison covered peripheral blood and tumor or nodule tissue in malignant and benign thyroid patients.

The authors' processing: Using the CDR3 differences seen across clinicopathological groups, the authors built a distant-metastasis classifier for papillary thyroid cancer, which was meant to discriminate distant-metastatic patients. Using MiXCR, TCRdb re-called clones from the PCR reads. In this record, the V and J calls reflect TCRdb's handling and not the investigators' own analysis. The table includes tens of thousands of clones, 14% to 15% detected once. The entire patient cohort was treatment-naive prior to thyroid surgery. The CDR3 runs to 14 residues. Trimming took 1 base from V and 0 from J, leaving 6 bases between them. CDR1 is SGHTA, CDR2 FQGNSA, per germline. This clone has a count of ten or more.

The clonotype was recovered from a female donor with papillary thyroid cancer or a benign thyroid nodule (not recorded which). Some clones in this sample may be carry-over from other donors' samples. The specimen sequenced was blood. The chain is built from TRBV7-2 and TRBJ1-1; D ambiguous. The CDR3, as DNA: TGTGCCAGCAGCTTAGGTACGGTGAACACTGAAGCTTTCTTT. This translates into CASSLGTVNTEAFF.